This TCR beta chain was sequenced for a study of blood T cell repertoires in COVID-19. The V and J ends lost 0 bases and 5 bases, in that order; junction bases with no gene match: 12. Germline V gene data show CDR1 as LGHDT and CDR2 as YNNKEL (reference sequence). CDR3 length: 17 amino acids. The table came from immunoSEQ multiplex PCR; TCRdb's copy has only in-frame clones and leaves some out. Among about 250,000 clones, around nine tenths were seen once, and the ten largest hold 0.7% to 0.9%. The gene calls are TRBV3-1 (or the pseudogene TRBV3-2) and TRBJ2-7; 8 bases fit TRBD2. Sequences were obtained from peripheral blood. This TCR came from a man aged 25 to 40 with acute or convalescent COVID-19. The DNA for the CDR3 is TGTGCCAGCAGCCAAGAGTCGTTCGGGGGGGCCAGGGACGAGCAGTACTTC. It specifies CASSQESFGGARDEQYF.